One sample yielded the 22 T cell receptor beta chains listed below, sequenced in a study of OX40 agonist ivuxolimab in advanced cancers. Method: immunoSEQ multiplex PCR; TCRdb's copy keeps in-frame clones and lacks some. This table holds some 17,000 clones, about four fifths found once. The sequenced sample was CD4+ or CD8+ T cells sorted from blood, obtained in a trial of the OX40 agonist ivuxolimab. These receptors were taken from an adult with an advanced solid tumor such as melanoma, head and neck, liver or kidney cancer.

The chain combines TRBV6-5 with TRBJ1-2; D unclear. Trimming took off 5 bases at V and 3 bases at J, with 7 bases between the two ends. From germline, CDR1 is MNHEY and CDR2 SVGAGI. This CDR3 is built from 12 residues. The DNA for the CDR3 is TGTGCCAGCAGTAGCGATTACTATGGCTACACCTTC. Its translation: CASSSDYYGYTF.

This clone was counted between two and nine times. This chain joins TRBV7-3 and TRBJ2-7, with 8 bases lining up with TRBD2. V trimming: 5 bases; J trimming: 4 bases; junction bases outside the gene matches: 7. This CDR3 region has 14 residues. Germline assignment: CDR1 SGHTA and CDR2 FQGTGA. The CDR3 DNA reads as TGTGCCAGCAGCCCTTACGGGGGGGGGTACGAGCAGTACTTC. This gives the protein CASSPYGGGYEQYF.

The gene calls are TRBV28 and TRBJ1-5; D perhaps matches TRBD1 (5 bases). In germline, CDR1 is MDHEN, CDR2 SYDVKM. V dropped 4 bases and J dropped 5 bases, with 12 bases sitting between them. The CDR3 covers 14 residues. The CDR3 region has the DNA TGTGCCAGCAGTTCCTCAGGGTCCGATCAGCCCCAGCATTTT. Translating gives CASSSSGSDQPQHF. Looking up the rest from reference TRBV28 and TRBJ1-5 gives the full variable domain: DVKVTQSSRYLVKRTGEKVFLECVQDMDHENMFWYRQDPGLGLRLIYFSYDVKMKEKGDIPEGYSVSREKKERFSLILESASTNQTSMYLCASSSSGSDQPQHFGDGTRLSIL.

This chain uses TRBV4-1 with TRBJ2-5; 8 bases align to TRBD2. The V gene end was trimmed by 10 bases and the J gene end by 4 bases; junction bases not matched to a gene: 11. The germline gives CDR1 MGHRA, CDR2 YSYEKL. CDR3 length: 14 residues. CDR3 residues: CATRGGVGGETQYF. DNA for the CDR3: TGCGCCACCCGGGGGGGGGTTGGTGGAGAGACCCAGTACTTC.

This clone was detected a few times. J is TRBJ2-3 and V is TRBV11-2; possibly TRBD1 for D (5 bases). The CDR3 runs to 15 residues. The germline gives CDR1 SGHAT, CDR2 FQNNGV. V was pared by 3 bases and J by 2 bases, with 12 bases between. The CDR3 region is CASSFTGSFTDTQYF. Written as DNA, the CDR3 is TGTGCCAGCAGCTTTACAGGCTCATTCACAGATACGCAGTATTTT.

In this sample, this clone is medium-sized. The gene calls are TRBV27 and TRBJ1-1; tentatively, D is TRBD1 (6 bases). CDR3 length: 13 amino acids. Trimming shortened V by 4 bases and J by 6 bases, and 12 bases separated the two germline ends. The germline gives CDR1 MNHEY, CDR2 SMNVEV (reference sequence). CDR3 sequence reads: CASSSGQIPEAFF. DNA of the CDR3: TGTGCCAGCAGTTCTGGACAGATCCCTGAAGCTTTCTTT.

The chain uses TRBV29-1 and TRBJ1-2; unclear D gene. CDR3 length equals 14 residues. In germline, CDR1 is SQVTM, CDR2 ANQGSEA. V was trimmed by 2 bases and J by 1 base, leaving 11 bases between them. This CDR3 is CSVESGPINYGYTF. As DNA, the CDR3 is TGCAGCGTTGAAAGTGGACCCATTAACTATGGCTACACCTTC.

The chain couples TRBV28 to TRBJ2-3; the match to TRBD1 covers 10 bases. The length of the CDR3 is 15 residues. V shed 3 bases, J shed 4 bases, and the junction held 4 bases outside the gene matches. CDR1 is MDHEN, CDR2 SYDVKM, per germline. The CDR3 is CASSLRTGGADTQYF. The CDR3 DNA sequence: TGTGCCAGCAGTTTGAGGACAGGGGGGGCAGATACGCAGTATTTT.

This rearrangement joins TRBV14 to TRBJ2-7; TRBD1 is a possible D gene (5 bases). Trimming shortened V by 1 base and J by 2 bases, and 9 bases separated the two germline ends. The CDR3 extends over 14 amino acids. In germline, CDR1 is SGHDN, CDR2 FVKESK. The CDR3 DNA reads TGTGCCAGCAGCCAAGGGGGCATAACCTACGAGCAGTACTTC. Its protein is CASSQGGITYEQYF. The variable domain in full, completed from reference TRBV14 and TRBJ2-7, reads EAGVTQFPSHSVIEKGQTVTLRCDPISGHDNLYWYRRVMGKEIKFLLHFVKESKQDESGMPNNRFLAERTGGTYSTLKVQPAELEDSGVYFCASSQGGITYEQYFGPGTRLTVT.

V is TRBV13 and J is TRBJ2-1; D unclear. CDR1 is PRHDT and CDR2 is FYEKMQ in the germline V gene (reference sequence). This CDR3 region has 13 residues. Trimming took 1 base from V and 7 from J, leaving 8 bases between them. The DNA for the CDR3 is TGTGCCAGCAGCTTAGCCTTGGGGAATGAGCAGTTCTTC. It is translated as CASSLALGNEQFF. The whole variable domain, remainder taken from reference TRBV13 and TRBJ2-1, is AAGVIQSPRHLIKEKRETATLKCYPIPRHDTVYWYQQGPGQDPQFLISFYEKMQSDKGSIPDRFSAQQFSDYHSELNMSSLELGDSALYFCASSLALGNEQFFGPGTRLTVL.

The chain links TRBV6-5 to TRBJ2-7, with 7 bases fitting TRBD2. The CDR3 covers 16 residues. V shed 3 bases and J 3 bases; nucleotides not matched to a gene: 11. Germline V gene lookup returns CDR1 MNHEY and CDR2 SVGAGI. As DNA, the CDR3 is TGTGCCAGCAGTTATTGGGGGGGTCCCTGGATCTACGAGCAGTACTTC. Translating gives CASSYWGGPWIYEQYF.

The chain links TRBV5-5 to TRBJ2-7, with no clear D. V was shortened by 1 base and J by 5 bases, with 10 bases between the two germline ends. Germline V gene lookup returns CDR1 SGHKS and CDR2 YYEKEE (reference sequence). The CDR3 sequence is 13 residues long. The CDR3 reads CASSLSPGNEQYF. CDR3 nucleotide sequence: TGTGCCAGCAGCTTGTCTCCAGGTAACGAGCAGTACTTC.

This clone is termed medium-sized (0.01 to 0.1%). The chain has TRBV7-8 and TRBJ2-1; 9 nucleotides agree with TRBD2. After removal of 7 bases from V and 3 bases from J, the junction contained 4 bases not matched to a gene. Germline V gene data show CDR1 as SGHVS and CDR2 as FQNEAQ. The CDR3 has 14 amino acids. CDR3 coding DNA: TGTGCCAGCACCGCGGGAGGGGGCTACAATGAGCAGTTCTTC. Amino acids: CASTAGGGYNEQFF. Together with reference TRBV7-8 and TRBJ2-1, the CDR3 gives the full variable domain: GAGVSQSPRYKVAKRGQDVALRCDPISGHVSLFWYQQALGQGPEFLTYFQNEAQLDKSGLPSDRFFAERPEGSVSTLKIQRTQQEDSAVYLCASTAGGGYNEQFFGPGTRLTVL.

This clone has more than one count but fewer than ten. The chain carries TRBV9 and TRBJ1-2; D remains ambiguous. The germline V gene has CDR1 SGDLS and CDR2 YYNGEE. This CDR3 is 13 amino acids long. Trimming removed 4 bases from V and 9 bases from J, with 16 bases in between. CDR3 sequence: CASSPQEGRRYTF. CDR3 nucleotide sequence: TGTGCCAGCAGCCCCCAGGAAGGGCGGCGCTACACCTTC.

This clone rates as medium-sized. This chain connects TRBV28 to TRBJ2-1; 13 bases align to TRBD2. The CDR3 loop spans 19 amino acids. Germline trimming cut 5 bases from V and 2 bases from J; bases unmatched to any gene: 12. Germline CDR1 is MDHEN and CDR2 is SYDVKM. The CDR3 loop is CASSATGWTSGRPYNEQFF. The CDR3 nucleotides read TGTGCCAGCAGTGCAACGGGTTGGACTAGCGGGAGACCCTACAATGAGCAGTTCTTC.

CDR3 in amino acids: CASSAGTAEPPNYGYTF. The CDR3 DNA is TGTGCCAGCAGCGCGGGGACCGCGGAACCCCCCAACTATGGCTACACCTTC. The chain couples TRBV2 to TRBJ1-2; D is perhaps TRBD1 (5 bases). Germline lookup yields CDR1 SNHLY and CDR2 FYNNEI. V lost 6 bases, J lost 2 bases, and 22 bases lay in between. The CDR3 contains 17 residues.

V and J are TRBV29-1 and TRBJ1-2; 7 bases are shared with TRBD1. Trimming removed 5 bases from V and 0 bases from J; junction bases left unmatched: 9. The CDR3 consists of 15 residues. The germline gives CDR1 SQVTM, CDR2 ANQGSEA. As DNA, the CDR3 is TGCAGCGTTATATCGTCGGGACAGTCTAACTATGGCTACACCTTC. It is translated as CSVISSGQSNYGYTF.

This clone was seen only a few times. The chain employs TRBV28 and TRBJ2-3; possibly TRBD1 for D (5 bases). The CDR3 contains 14 residues. From germline, CDR1 is MDHEN and CDR2 SYDVKM. V shed 3 bases and J shed 4 bases, with 11 bases lying between them. The CDR3 nucleotides are TGTGCCAGCAGTTTTGGGGCCCGCGCAGATACGCAGTATTTT. Its protein product is CASSFGARADTQYF.

The rearrangement links TRBV18 to TRBJ2-3; no clear D. The length of the CDR3 is 14 residues. V was pared by 3 bases and J by 6 bases, with 13 bases between. The germline gives CDR1 KGHSH, CDR2 LQKENI. The CDR3 is CASSPEGVFDTQYF. CDR3 DNA: TGTGCCAGCTCACCGGAAGGCGTTTTCGATACGCAGTATTTT.

This chain connects TRBV6-6 to TRBJ1-6; D may be TRBD1 (6 bases). V was clipped by 0 bases and J by 10 bases, with 13 bases between them. Germline V CDR1 and CDR2: MNHNY, SVGAGI (reference sequence). The CDR3 length is 15 residues. CDR3 sequence: CASSYSGQGTSPLHF. DNA of the CDR3: TGTGCCAGCAGTTACTCGGGGCAAGGGACATCACCCCTCCACTTT.

This chain joins TRBV19 and TRBJ2-1, with D possibly called TRBD1 or TRBD2 (5 bases each). The CDR3 length is 15 residues. Germline V gives CDR1 LNHDA, CDR2 SQIVND (reference sequence). The ends were cut back, 5 bases at V and 3 bases at J, with 14 bases in the middle. CDR3 DNA sequence: TGTGCCAGTAGTTACGGGACCTCGATCTACAATGAGCAGTTCTTC. Its translation is CASSYGTSIYNEQFF. Full variable domain (rest looked up from reference TRBV19 and TRBJ2-1): DGGITQSPKYLFRKEGQNVTLSCEQNLNHDAMYWYRQDPGQGLRLIYYSQIVNDFQKGDIAEGYSVSREKKESFPLTVTSAQKNPTAFYLCASSYGTSIYNEQFFGPGTRLTVL.

V and J are TRBV5-6 and TRBJ2-7, with TRBD1 as a possible D gene (5 bases). The CDR3 contains 16 residues. V lost 0 bases, J lost 1 base, and 14 bases lay in between. Germline V CDR1 and CDR2: SGHDT, YYEEEE. CDR3 nucleotides: TGTGCCAGCAGCTTGGGGGCAGGGTTAGGATCCTACGAGCAGTACTTC. It is translated as CASSLGAGLGSYEQYF.